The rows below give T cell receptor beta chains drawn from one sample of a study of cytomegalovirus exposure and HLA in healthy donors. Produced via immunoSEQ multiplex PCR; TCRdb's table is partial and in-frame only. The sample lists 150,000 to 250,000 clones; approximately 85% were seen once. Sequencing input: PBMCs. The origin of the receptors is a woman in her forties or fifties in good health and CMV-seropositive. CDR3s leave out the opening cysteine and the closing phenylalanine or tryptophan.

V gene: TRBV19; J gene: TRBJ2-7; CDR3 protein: ASSTGTGNEQY
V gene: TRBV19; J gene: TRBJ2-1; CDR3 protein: ASSIVASGNEQF
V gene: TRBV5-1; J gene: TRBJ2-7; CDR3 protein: ASRTSYAQAYEQY
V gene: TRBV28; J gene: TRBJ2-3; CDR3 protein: ASSLWTSGGLPDTQY
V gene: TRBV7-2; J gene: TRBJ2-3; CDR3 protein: ASSSRVRGSSDTQY
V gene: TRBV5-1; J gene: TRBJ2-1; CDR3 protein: ASSLVRGHEQF
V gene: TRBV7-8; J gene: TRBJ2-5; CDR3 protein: ASSLGAQETQY
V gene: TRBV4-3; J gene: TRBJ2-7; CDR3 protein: ASSQKTGSVGYEQY
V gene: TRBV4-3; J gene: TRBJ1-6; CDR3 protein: ASSQGGGDSPLH
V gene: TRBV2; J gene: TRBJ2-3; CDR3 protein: ASRGGGRADTQY
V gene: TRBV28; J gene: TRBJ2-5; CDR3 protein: ASSLVAGGAGETQY
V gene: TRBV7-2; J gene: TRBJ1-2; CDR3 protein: ASSATRTDGYT
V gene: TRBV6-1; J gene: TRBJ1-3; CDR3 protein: ASSRTAGNTIY
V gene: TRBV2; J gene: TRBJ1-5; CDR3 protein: ASSVGVDQPQH
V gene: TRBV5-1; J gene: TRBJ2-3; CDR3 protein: ASSLAGLASTDTQY
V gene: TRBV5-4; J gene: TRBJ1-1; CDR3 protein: AWTPGGRTGNAEAF
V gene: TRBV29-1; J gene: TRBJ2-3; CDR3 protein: SVARLAEWADTQY
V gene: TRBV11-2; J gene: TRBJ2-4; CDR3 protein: ASSFQGTEGNIQY
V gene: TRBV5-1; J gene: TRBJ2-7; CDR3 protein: ASSSGPGGGEYEQY
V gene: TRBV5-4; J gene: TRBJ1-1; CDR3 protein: ASSLVVRGMNTEAF
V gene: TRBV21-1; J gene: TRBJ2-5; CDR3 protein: ASSKALCWASPKETQY
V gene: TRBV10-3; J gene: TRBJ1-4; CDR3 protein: ATKDRGTNEKLF
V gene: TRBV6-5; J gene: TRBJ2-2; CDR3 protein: ASSYWGTGKPGELF
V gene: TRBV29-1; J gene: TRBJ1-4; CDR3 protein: SGGQGGEKLF
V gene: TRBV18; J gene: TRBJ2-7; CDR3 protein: ASSLAETYEQY
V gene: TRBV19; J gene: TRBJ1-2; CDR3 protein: ASSMGGDYGYT
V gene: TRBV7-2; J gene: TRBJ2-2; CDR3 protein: ASSPLGSTGELF
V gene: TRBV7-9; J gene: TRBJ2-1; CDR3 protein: ASSRSGTGGDNEQF
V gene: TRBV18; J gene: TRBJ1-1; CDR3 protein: ASSPDQDTEAF